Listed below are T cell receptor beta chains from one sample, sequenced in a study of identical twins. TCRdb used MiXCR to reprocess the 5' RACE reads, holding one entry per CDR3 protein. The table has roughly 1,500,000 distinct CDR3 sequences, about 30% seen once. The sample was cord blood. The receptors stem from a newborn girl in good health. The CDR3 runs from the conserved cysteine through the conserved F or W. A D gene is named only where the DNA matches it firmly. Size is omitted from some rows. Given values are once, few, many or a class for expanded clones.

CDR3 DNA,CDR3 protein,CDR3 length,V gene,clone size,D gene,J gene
TGCAGTGCTAGAGATATCGGCGAGACCCAGTACTTC,CSARDIGETQYF,12,TRBV20-1,many,NA,TRBJ2-5
TGTGCCAGCAGTTCGACAGGGAAGGGGTCCTACGAGCAGTACTTC,CASSSTGKGSYEQYF,15,TRBV28,NA,TRBD1,TRBJ2-7
TGCAGTGCTGGGACAGGGCGGACTGAAACTTTCTTT,CSAGTGRTETFF,12,TRBV20-1,NA,TRBD1,TRBJ1-1
TGCGCCAGCAGCTGGACTAGCGGGGCGCAATCCTACAATGAGCAGTTCTTC,CASSWTSGAQSYNEQFF,17,TRBV5-1,few,TRBD2,TRBJ2-1
TGTGCCAGCAGTTTGCCGAGGGGACTACTCATCCACAATGAGCAGTTCTTC,CASSLPRGLLIHNEQFF,17,TRBV28,NA,TRBD2,TRBJ2-1
TGTGCCAGCAGTTTCCTTAGCGTCGACGGGGAGCTGTTTTTT,CASSFLSVDGELFF,14,TRBV28,NA,NA,TRBJ2-2
TGTGCCAGCAGTTACAGGGGCCAAAACATTCAGTACTTC,CASSYRGQNIQYF,13,TRBV12-3/TRBV12-4,many,TRBD1,TRBJ2-4
TGTGCCATCAGTTCGGGACTCCCAGGGTACGAGCAGTACTTC,CAISSGLPGYEQYF,14,TRBV10-3,many,NA,TRBJ2-7
TGTGCCAGCAGCCAGGACCCGATAACCTACAATGAGCAGTTCTTC,CASSQDPITYNEQFF,15,TRBV7-7,NA,NA,TRBJ2-1
TGTGCCACCAGCAGAACTCCACTAGCGGGGAGCACAGATACGCAGTATTTT,CATSRTPLAGSTDTQYF,17,TRBV15,few,TRBD2,TRBJ2-3
TGTGCCAGCAGTTACCCTACAGGGAATGAGCAGTACTTC,CASSYPTGNEQYF,13,TRBV6-6,NA,NA,TRBJ2-5
TGTGCCAGCAGTCCTTCTAGCGGGGGGGGGAATGAGCAGTTCTTC,CASSPSSGGGNEQFF,15,TRBV12-3/TRBV12-4,few,TRBD2,TRBJ2-1
TGCGCCAGCAGCCCGGCACCGATAGTTCGGGGGCAAGAGACCCAGTACTTC,CASSPAPIVRGQETQYF,17,TRBV5-1,few,NA,TRBJ2-5
TGTGCCAGCACGGGGACAGGGCCCTATAATTCACCCCTCCACTTT,CASTGTGPYNSPLHF,15,TRBV12-3/TRBV12-4,NA,TRBD1,TRBJ1-6
TGTGCCAGCAGTTTCGGAGGACAGGGAAATCAGCCCCAGCATTTT,CASSFGGQGNQPQHF,15,TRBV12-3/TRBV12-4,NA,TRBD1,TRBJ1-5
TGTGCCAGCGCGGACCAGACAGATACGCAGTATTTT,CASADQTDTQYF,12,TRBV12-3/TRBV12-4,few,NA,TRBJ2-3
TGTGCCAGCAGTGCGAGGACTGGACAGCACGAGCAGTACTTC,CASSARTGQHEQYF,14,TRBV2,few,NA,TRBJ2-7
TGTGCCAGCAGCCGGGGCGGGGAGAGCTCCTACGAGCAGTACTTC,CASSRGGESSYEQYF,15,TRBV7-2,few,NA,TRBJ2-7
TGCAGCGTCCCCCATGGGCAAGGGTCCTACAATGAGCAGTTCTTC,CSVPHGQGSYNEQFF,15,TRBV29-1,many,NA,TRBJ2-1
TGCGCCAGCAGCTTTTCCTGGTCCACAGATACGCAGTATTTT,CASSFSWSTDTQYF,14,TRBV5-1,few,NA,TRBJ2-3
TGCGCCAGCAGCCAAACCACGATCAGGGGCCCCTCCTATGGCTACACCTTC,CASSQTTIRGPSYGYTF,17,TRBV4-1,NA,NA,TRBJ1-2
TGCAGCGCTATGACAGGGCGTGAAAAACTGTTTTTT,CSAMTGREKLFF,12,TRBV29-1,NA,TRBD1,TRBJ1-4
TGTGCCAGCAGTACTAGCGGGGGGGCCTACGAGCAGTACTTC,CASSTSGGAYEQYF,14,TRBV12-3/TRBV12-4,many,TRBD2,TRBJ2-7
TGCGCCAGCAGCTTGGATCGGGGTGTCAATGAGCAGTTCTTC,CASSLDRGVNEQFF,14,TRBV5-1,few,NA,TRBJ2-1
TGTGCCAGCAGCTTAGGTAGCGGGGTGCCCTACGAGCAGTACTTC,CASSLGSGVPYEQYF,15,TRBV7-2,NA,TRBD2,TRBJ2-7
TGCAGTGCTGCCCCGGGACACAACTATGGCTACACCTTC,CSAAPGHNYGYTF,13,TRBV20-1,NA,NA,TRBJ1-2
TGCGCCAGCAGCCCCCTCGGTGCAGGCACAGATACGCAGTATTTT,CASSPLGAGTDTQYF,15,TRBV5-1,NA,NA,TRBJ2-3
TGTGCCTGGAGTATCTGGACTAGCGGGAGCTACAGTGAGCAGTTCTTC,CAWSIWTSGSYSEQFF,16,TRBV30,NA,TRBD2,TRBJ2-1
TGTGCCAGCAGCTATACTAGCGGGAGGGCCTACGAGCAGTACTTC,CASSYTSGRAYEQYF,15,TRBV7-8,few,TRBD2,TRBJ2-7
TGTGCCAGCACCTACTCGACAGGGAGGAACACTGAAGCTTTCTTT,CASTYSTGRNTEAFF,15,TRBV7-2,NA,TRBD1,TRBJ1-1
TGTGCCATTTCGGACAGGATCTCCTATAATTCACCCCTCCACTTT,CAISDRISYNSPLHF,15,TRBV10-3,NA,TRBD1,TRBJ1-6
TGTGCCAGCAGCGCGACAGGGTTGGGGGCCAACGTCCTGACTTTC,CASSATGLGANVLTF,15,TRBV7-2,NA,TRBD1,TRBJ2-6
TGTGCCAGCAGCCAAGCGACGAAGGAAAAACTGTTTTTT,CASSQATKEKLFF,13,TRBV4-2,NA,NA,TRBJ1-4
TGTGCCAGCAGCCAAGTTTACAGGAAAAGCTCTGGGGCCAACGTCCTGACTTTC,CASSQVYRKSSGANVLTF,18,TRBV4-2,NA,NA,TRBJ2-6